This TCR beta chain was sequenced for a study of T cells in Graves' hyperthyroidism and ophthalmopathy. Trimming stripped 7 bases from V and 7 bases from J, with 13 bases between. Germline V CDR1 and CDR2: SGHTA, FQGNSA. The CDR3 length is 12 residues. The sample holds a few counts of this clonotype. Its target is not known. This may come from a read error, since a much larger clone is one base off. Researchers took RNA transcripts and amplified the TCR beta CDR3 regions from them. First-round RT-PCR targeting the TCR CDR3 was performed with the HTBI primer set. Via MiXCR, TCRdb re-called the multiplex PCR reads, giving one row per CDR3 protein. Counted here are approximately 590,000 distinct CDR3 sequences, roughly 14% occurring once; the ten biggest clones make up approximately 7.4%. General observations from the study: Blood also carried most thyroid clonotypes expanded above 0.001.

Each diagnosis was grounded in clinical symptoms, serum thyroxine and TRAb, thyroid ultrasound, and orbital computed tomography. The sequence was obtained from a woman aged 25 to 39 with Graves' hyperthyroidism. This chain connects TRBV7-2 to TRBJ1-1; D not resolved. The sequenced sample consisted of blood. Here the CDR3 DNA reads TGTGCCAGCAAGACGGAGACAATTGAAGCTTTCTTT. This sequence encodes CASKTETIEAFF.